The 26 T cell receptor beta chains presented below share a single source sample, sequenced in a study of cytomegalovirus exposure and HLA in healthy donors. Both 60 Vbeta primers and 13 Jbeta primers went into the PCR. Clones were sequenced by immunoSEQ multiplex PCR, and TCRdb holds only the in-frame ones, with some missing. The table has about 190,000 clones, 87% seen once; the top ten hold under 1.2%. The specimen sequenced was PBMCs. The receptors derive from a boy younger than 10 in good health and CMV-seronegative.

J is TRBJ2-3 and V is TRBV7-9, with no clear D. V was trimmed by 1 base and J by 5 bases, leaving 4 bases between them. This CDR3 spans 12 amino acids. The germline V gene has CDR1 SEHNR and CDR2 FQNEAQ (reference sequence). CDR3: CASSLDGDTQYF. Here the CDR3 DNA reads TGTGCCAGCAGCTTAGACGGAGATACGCAGTATTTT. Using reference TRBV7-9 and TRBJ2-3 for the parts outside the CDR3, the full variable domain is DTGVSQNPRHKITKRGQNVTFRCDPISEHNRLYWYRQTLGQGPEFLTYFQNEAQLEKSRLLSDRFSAERPKGSFSTLEIQRTEQGDSAMYLCASSLDGDTQYFGPGTRLTVL.

J is TRBJ2-1 and V is TRBV29-1; D gene unclear. The CDR3 consists of 13 residues. The germline CDR1 and CDR2 sequences are SQVTM and ANQGSEA. The ends were cut back, 8 bases at V and 0 bases at J, with 11 bases in the middle. CDR3 loop: CSSRMNSYNEQFF. CDR3 coding DNA: TGCAGCTCTAGAATGAACTCCTACAATGAGCAGTTCTTC.

The chain has TRBV27 and TRBJ2-3; 9 bases map to TRBD2. Trimming cost V 6 bases and J 1 base; bases outside gene matches: 20. Germline assignment: CDR1 MNHEY and CDR2 SMNVEV (reference sequence). The CDR3 is made up of 20 amino acids. The CDR3 is CASSQGVGLAIQAGTDTQYF. As DNA, the CDR3 is TGTGCCAGCAGCCAGGGGGTGGGACTAGCCATACAAGCGGGCACAGATACGCAGTATTTT.

The V call is TRBV7-2, the J call TRBJ2-7; D might be TRBD2 (7 bases). The V and J ends lost 3 bases and 2 bases respectively, with 11 bases between them. Germline values: CDR1 SGHTA, CDR2 FQGNSA. The CDR3 covers 14 residues. CDR3 amino acids: CASSFEGGTYEQYF. For the CDR3, the DNA is TGTGCCAGCAGCTTTGAGGGGGGGACCTACGAGCAGTACTTC.

In the case of this clone: An end of the junction differs from the germline gene, which may be a read error. The chain carries TRBV4-1 and TRBJ1-2; 12 nucleotides agree with TRBD1. CDR3 length: 15 amino acids. CDR1 is MGHRA and CDR2 is YSYEKL in the germline V gene. The chain's CDR3 is CASSQAGTGGNGYAF. Here the CDR3 DNA reads TGCGCCAGCAGCCAAGCGGGGACAGGGGGCAACGGCTACGCCTTC.

This chain links TRBV29-1 with TRBJ1-1, with D perhaps TRBD1 (6 bases). CDR3 length equals 16 residues. V was clipped by 2 bases and J by 0 bases, with 16 bases between them. Per the germline V gene, CDR1 is SQVTM and CDR2 is ANQGSEA. The DNA of the CDR3 is TGCAGCGTTGAAAGGGTGACAGGCTCACTGAACACTGAAGCTTTCTTT. Translating it yields CSVERVTGSLNTEAFF.

This clone has just a few counts. V gene TRBV7-9 combines with J gene TRBJ2-6; 8 bases line up with TRBD2. This CDR3 is 16 amino acids long. V was clipped by 6 bases and J by 0 bases; unmatched bases: 4. From germline, CDR1 is SEHNR and CDR2 FQNEAQ (reference sequence). In nucleotides, the CDR3 is TGTGCCAGCAGACGGGAGGGAACCTCTGGGGCCAACGTCCTGACTTTC. The encoded protein is CASRREGTSGANVLTF.

CDR3 nucleotide sequence: TGTGCCAGTACCACGATAGGGGGACAGGGGTACGAGCAGTACTTC. Protein sequence: CASTTIGGQGYEQYF. The chain carries TRBV19 and TRBJ2-7, with TRBD1 matching 10 bases. This CDR3 comprises 15 residues. Germline-derived CDR1 and CDR2 are LNHDA and SQIVND (reference sequence). Trimming cost V 7 bases and J 4 bases; bases outside gene matches: 10.

The chain combines TRBV5-1 with TRBJ2-5, with TRBD1 matching over 7 bases. The J call may be incorrect, as the DNA end agrees better with TRBJ2-7. From germline, CDR1 is SGHRS and CDR2 YFSETQ. This CDR3 has 13 residues. The CDR3 DNA reads as TGCGCCAGCAGCCCTGACAGGGTCTACGAGCAGTACTTC. It codes for CASSPDRVYEQYF.

The table lists this clone with a count of one. This chain joins TRBV5-4 and TRBJ2-1, with 8 positions matching TRBD2. The V gene's germline CDR1 is SGHNT and CDR2 YYREEE (reference sequence). The junction had 9 bases not matched to a gene; V was cut back by 0 bases and J by 7 bases. This CDR3 region has 16 residues. CDR3 sequence reads: CASSLGKAGVYNEQFF. The CDR3 bases are TGTGCCAGCAGCTTGGGTAAAGCGGGAGTCTATAATGAGCAGTTCTTC.

This chain joins TRBV5-6 and TRBJ1-2; D gene uncertain. There are 18 residues in the CDR3. V lost 0 bases to trimming and J lost 0 bases, with 18 bases between them. In germline, CDR1 is SGHDT, CDR2 YYEEEE. Written as DNA, the CDR3 is TGTGCCAGCAGCTTGGTGGGCGCGACACCCTCAGCTAACTATGGCTACACCTTC. It specifies CASSLVGATPSANYGYTF.

This clone was detected only a few times. The CDR3 loop is CASSPGDSNSPLHF. The CDR3 nucleotides are TGTGCCAGCTCACCAGGGGACAGTAATTCACCCCTCCACTTT. The chain joins TRBV18 to TRBJ1-6; 7 bases are a match to TRBD1. Germline CDR1 reads KGHSH; CDR2 reads LQKENI. Trimming removed 2 bases from V and 6 bases from J; junction bases left unmatched: 1. The CDR3 runs 14 residues.

V is TRBV19 and J is TRBJ2-6, with 12 bases lining up with TRBD1. Germline loops: CDR1 LNHDA, CDR2 SQIVND (reference sequence). The CDR3 loop spans 15 amino acids. Trimming cost V 9 bases and J 2 bases; bases outside gene matches: 2. The CDR3 sequence: CASGTGGAGANVLTF. The CDR3 DNA is TGTGCCAGCGGGACAGGGGGCGCTGGGGCCAACGTCCTGACTTTC. Variable domain in full (rest from reference TRBV19 and TRBJ2-6): DGGITQSPKYLFRKEGQNVTLSCEQNLNHDAMYWYRQDPGQGLRLIYYSQIVNDFQKGDIAEGYSVSREKKESFPLTVTSAQKNPTAFYLCASGTGGAGANVLTFGAGSRLTVL.

This clone has just a few counts. The V gene is TRBV30, the J gene TRBJ1-1; D is ambiguous. CDR3 length equals 14 residues. The V gene lost 0 bases and the J gene lost 3 bases, with 11 bases spanning the gap. Germline V gene data show CDR1 as GTSNPN and CDR2 as SVGIG (reference sequence). The CDR3 region has the DNA TGTGCCTGGAGTGTACGGTCCGGGGACACTGAAGCTTTCTTT. It translates to CAWSVRSGDTEAFF.

This clone has just a few counts. The chain recombines TRBV27 with TRBJ1-3; D gene uncertain. CDR3 length equals 13 residues. Germline CDR1 reads MNHEY; CDR2 reads SMNVEV (reference sequence). V lost 8 bases, J lost 1 base, and 9 bases lay in between. The CDR3 DNA reads TGTGCCAGCTCCACTAAGTCTGGAAACACCATATATTTT. It translates to CASSTKSGNTIYF.

This chain uses TRBV18 with TRBJ2-3; D might be TRBD2 (5 bases). The CDR3 spans 16 residues. Germline CDR1 reads KGHSH; CDR2 reads LQKENI. Deletions cut 0 bases from V and 0 bases from J, with 10 bases between. The CDR3 sequence: CASSPPAGLSTDTQYF. The CDR3 DNA is TGTGCCAGCTCACCACCGGCAGGACTGAGCACAGATACGCAGTATTTT. The variable domain in full, completed from reference TRBV18 and TRBJ2-3, reads NAGVMQNPRHLVRRRGQEARLRCSPMKGHSHVYWYRQLPEEGLKFMVYLQKENIIDESGMPKERFSAEFPKEGPSILRIQQVVRGDSAAYFCASSPPAGLSTDTQYFGPGTRLTVL.

The CDR3: CASSLVTSSLSEQFF. The CDR3 DNA reads TGTGCCAGCAGCTTAGTCACCTCGTCTCTGAGTGAGCAGTTCTTC. V and J are TRBV7-9 and TRBJ2-1; D is undetermined. The CDR3 covers 15 residues. The V end was cut by 1 base, the J end by 9 bases, with 16 bases between. CDR1 is SEHNR and CDR2 is FQNEAQ in the germline V gene (reference sequence).

The CDR3 loop is CAGGTTNYNEQFF. CDR3 DNA sequence: TGTGCCGGGGGCACTACCAACTACAATGAGCAGTTCTTC. V and J are TRBV2 and TRBJ2-1, with D perhaps matching TRBD1 (6 bases). V was shortened by 11 bases and J by 3 bases, with 14 bases between the two germline ends. The CDR3 totals 13 residues. Germline V gene sequence: CDR1 SNHLY, CDR2 FYNNEI.

J is TRBJ2-6 and V is TRBV30, with 7 nucleotides matching TRBD1. J gave up 0 bases and V 8 bases, and 1 base lay outside the gene matches. There are 13 residues in the CDR3. Per germline, CDR1 GTSNPN and CDR2 SVGIG (reference sequence). The CDR3, as DNA: TGTGCCCGGGACAGCTCTGGGGCCAACGTCCTGACTTTC. Amino acids: CARDSSGANVLTF. The full variable domain, its missing parts supplied by reference TRBV30 and TRBJ2-6, is SQTIHQWPATLVQPVGSPLSLECTVEGTSNPNLYWYRQAAGRGLQLLFYSVGIGQISSEVPQNLSASRPQDRQFILSSKKLLLSDSGFYLCARDSSGANVLTFGAGSRLTVL.

CDR3 sequence (DNA): TGTGCCAGTGACAGGGGGGAGAGGGTGAGCAATCAGCCCCAGCATTTT. Translation gives CASDRGERVSNQPQHF. The rearrangement joins TRBV19 to TRBJ1-5; TRBD1 matches at 9 bases. Germline CDR1 LNHDA, CDR2 SQIVND (reference sequence). CDR3 length: 16 amino acids. Germline trimming cut 8 bases from V and 1 base from J; bases unmatched to any gene: 9.

The chain has TRBV11-1 and TRBJ2-1; D is perhaps TRBD1 (5 bases). Germline assignment: CDR1 SGHAT and CDR2 FQDESV (reference sequence). Trimming removed 5 bases at V and 6 bases at J, with 17 bases between. CDR3 length equals 15 residues. This CDR3 is CASSLGQGSFNEQFF. Written as DNA, the CDR3 is TGTGCCAGCAGCCTTGGGCAGGGAAGTTTCAATGAGCAGTTCTTC.

The chain links TRBV6-5 to TRBJ2-7, with TRBD2 matching 7 bases. CDR1 and CDR2 (germline): MNHEY, SVGAGI. This CDR3 spans 13 amino acids. V dropped 5 bases and J dropped 2; count of bases not matched to a gene: 3. The DNA of the CDR3 is TGTGCCAGCAGTACTAGCGCAGCCTACGAGCAGTACTTC. Translation: CASSTSAAYEQYF.

The chain combines TRBV18 with TRBJ1-2, with 8 nucleotides matching TRBD1. The CDR3 covers 13 residues. With 6 bases clipped from V and 4 bases from J, the junction kept 4 bases outside the gene matches. Germline V gives CDR1 KGHSH, CDR2 LQKENI. CDR3: CASSPGTGYGYTF. For the CDR3, the DNA is TGTGCCAGCTCCCCCGGGACAGGCTATGGCTACACCTTC.

This clone turned up a few times. The rearrangement joins TRBV9 to TRBJ2-3; TRBD2 agrees at 14 bases. The CDR3 runs to 17 residues. Germline V CDR1 and CDR2: SGDLS, YYNGEE. The junction had 4 bases not matched to a gene; V was cut back by 0 bases and J by 4 bases. CDR3 sequence (DNA): TGTGCCAGCAGCGTAGCGGGGACTAGCGGGGGCCCAGATACGCAGTATTTT. It encodes CASSVAGTSGGPDTQYF.

The chain joins TRBV28 to TRBJ2-2; possibly TRBD1 for D (6 bases). The CDR3 is 13 residues long. The V end lost 8 bases, the J end lost 3 bases, and 10 bases lay between the germline ends. In germline, CDR1 is MDHEN, CDR2 SYDVKM. The CDR3 sequence: CASLYRDTGELFF. The CDR3 bases are TGTGCCAGCTTATACAGGGACACCGGGGAGCTGTTTTTT.

This sequence joins TRBV28 and TRBJ2-2, with D tentatively TRBD1 (7 bases). This CDR3 comprises 17 residues. Germline lookup yields CDR1 MDHEN and CDR2 SYDVKM. Trimming removed 4 bases at V and 8 bases at J, with 23 bases between. The CDR3 here is CASSSLRRQGGRGELFF. CDR3 nucleotide sequence: TGTGCCAGCAGTTCCCTTCGAAGACAGGGAGGAAGAGGGGAGCTGTTTTTT.